The clone carrying this T cell receptor (beta chain) was counted many times. The antigen is unknown. The ends were cut back, 3 bases at V and 11 bases at J, with 20 bases in the middle. Germline V gene data show CDR1 as SGHTA and CDR2 as FQGNSA. The CDR3 totals 15 residues. TCRdb independently ran MiXCR on the reads; one entry per CDR3 protein. The repertoire includes 300,000 or so distinct CDR3 sequences, 20% to 25% of them detected once, and 13% sits in the top ten. The data derive from a study of T cell repertoires in cytomegalovirus infection. The wider study: A matching HLA type, together with CMV infection, was signaled by public TCR beta signatures. Study findings and constraints: Cumulative public TCR beta family frequency identified CMV carriers with the relevant HLA. The ex vivo response showed dominance by HLA-C-restricted CMV-specific TCR beta clonotypes.

The TCR comes from a human donor in good health (CMV status not recorded). Some clones in this sample may be carry-over from other donors' samples. The V gene is TRBV7-2, the J gene TRBJ2-1; the D gene is possibly TRBD1 (5 bases). Source: cultured PBMCs, taken from culture after CMV antigen stimulation. The CDR3 region has the DNA TGTGCCAGCAGCTTCGATCTCGGGCAGGGAAAAAAGCAGTTCTTC. It is translated as CASSFDLGQGKKQFF.